This T cell receptor beta chain appears in the sequencing data of a study of cytomegalovirus exposure and HLA in healthy donors. As for this clone: The antigen remains unidentified.

The CDR3 length is 15 residues. Trimming pared 2 bases from V and 4 bases from J, leaving 9 bases between. Per the germline V gene, CDR1 is LNHDA and CDR2 is SQIVND (reference sequence). General study findings and limits: In a later analysis, TCR beta V- and J-gene trimming showed a link to a missense DCLRE1C variant.

PCR employed 60 Vbeta and 13 Jbeta primers. Repertoires were generated with immunoSEQ multiplex PCR, while TCRdb's copy carries only in-frame clones and drops some. The sample records approximately 180,000 clones, about 69% being singletons. The chain recombines TRBV19 with TRBJ2-6, with D perhaps TRBD1 (5 bases). This sequence was found in a human donor in good health. Sequencing was done on a sample of PBMCs. CDR3 protein: CASSIQRQGANVLTF. The CDR3 DNA sequence: TGTGCCAGTAGTATACAGAGACAGGGGGCCAACGTCCTGACTTTC.